The sequence of this T cell receptor beta chain was determined in a study of shared clonotypes between healthy human individuals. Study results and caveats: Of the naive CD4 clonotypes, roughly 5% were shared across four donors. It was anticipated that sequencing depth would influence how many clonotypes donors shared.

Details on this clone: Its antigen remains unidentified.

V lost 4 bases and J 2 bases, leaving 8 bases between the germline ends. The germline gives CDR1 SEHNR, CDR2 FQNEAQ (reference sequence). The CDR3 has 13 residues. In the source study's methods: As immunoSEQ supplied junction-only sequences (without quality scores), filtering differed. The table came from immunoSEQ multiplex PCR; TCRdb's copy has only in-frame clones and leaves some out. V and J calls and clone size follow that table, whereas D and trimming were derived from the DNA. The table records 2 million or so clones, about 95% of them present only once. Material: naive CD4+ T cells sorted from blood. The sample's subset: CD45RA+ positively selected. The source of this sequence is a man aged 18 to 35 in good health. This chain links TRBV7-9 with TRBJ1-1; D remains unclear. This chain's CDR3 is CASSWELNTEAFF. As DNA, the CDR3 is TGTGCCAGCAGCTGGGAATTAAACACTGAAGCTTTCTTT.